Listed below are T cell receptor beta chains from one sample, sequenced in a study of CD8 T cells in Susac syndrome. Each CDR3 protein gets one entry after TCRdb re-called the immunoSEQ multiplex PCR reads with MiXCR. The sample comprises about 120,000 distinct CDR3 sequences, roughly 94% of which are singletons, and about 0.28% rests with the top ten. Sequenced material: CD8+ T cells from PBMCs. The receptors here all came from a human donor with Susac syndrome. Both conserved end residues are part of each CDR3. Fields, in order: CDR3 protein, CDR3 DNA, D gene, V gene, J gene, clone size. A D gene is named only where the DNA matches it firmly. The size of a clone is reported for some rows only, either as once, few or many, or as a class for expanded clones.

CDR3: CASSLGQGAYGYTF; DNA: TGTGCCAGCAGTTTAGGCCAGGGGGCGTATGGCTACACCTTC; D: TRBD1; V: TRBV28; J: TRBJ1-2; size: -
CDR3: CASSEFGQLSQETQYF; DNA: TGTGCCAGCAGTGAATTTGGACAGCTTTCACAAGAGACCCAGTACTTC; D: -; V: TRBV25-1; J: TRBJ2-5; size: once
CDR3: CASSPGRKSTPGDTQYF; DNA: TGTGCCAGCAGTCCCGGACGGAAATCTACGCCGGGGGATACGCAGTATTTT; D: -; V: TRBV6-9; J: TRBJ2-3; size: -
CDR3: CASSQVLGNEQFF; DNA: TGCGCCAGCAGCCAAGTTTTAGGGAATGAGCAGTTCTTC; D: -; V: TRBV4-1; J: TRBJ2-1; size: -
CDR3: CASSRAGGPGTDTQYF; DNA: TGTGCCAGCAGTCGAGCGGGGGGGCCCGGCACAGATACGCAGTATTTT; D: TRBD2; V: TRBV2; J: TRBJ2-3; size: -
CDR3: CASPSRSGGYGYTF; DNA: TGTGCCAGCCCGTCCCGCTCAGGCGGCTATGGCTACACCTTC; D: -; V: TRBV2; J: TRBJ1-2; size: -
CDR3: CASTPGAGKYEQYF; DNA: TGTGCCAGCACCCCAGGGGCAGGAAAGTACGAGCAGTACTTC; D: -; V: TRBV12-3/TRBV12-4; J: TRBJ2-7; size: -
CDR3: CASTSDRAASTDTQYF; DNA: TGTGCCAGCACCTCGGACAGGGCAGCTAGCACAGATACGCAGTATTTT; D: TRBD1; V: TRBV12-3/TRBV12-4; J: TRBJ2-3; size: once
CDR3: CSARDTIGTVNQPQHF; DNA: TGCAGTGCTAGAGATACCATAGGGACAGTTAATCAGCCCCAGCATTTT; D: TRBD1; V: TRBV20-1; J: TRBJ1-5; size: -
CDR3: CSVEGAGQGGGGYTF; DNA: TGCAGCGTTGAGGGGGCCGGACAGGGGGGAGGTGGCTACACCTTC; D: TRBD1; V: TRBV29-1; J: TRBJ1-2; size: -
CDR3: CASSNGTGGIYGYTF; DNA: TGTGCCAGCAGCAACGGGACAGGGGGGATCTATGGCTACACCTTC; D: TRBD1; V: TRBV13; J: TRBJ1-2; size: -
CDR3: CSVQGGSSGANVLTF; DNA: TGCAGCGTGCAAGGAGGGAGCTCTGGGGCCAACGTCCTGACTTTC; D: -; V: TRBV29-1; J: TRBJ2-6; size: -
CDR3: CASKRGINEQYF; DNA: TGTGCCAGCAAGCGGGGAATAAACGAGCAGTACTTC; D: TRBD2; V: TRBV27; J: TRBJ2-7; size: -
CDR3: CASSLPGLENTIYF; DNA: TGTGCCAGCTCCCTACCAGGCTTGGAAAACACCATATATTTT; D: -; V: TRBV18; J: TRBJ1-3; size: -
CDR3: CASSQFSGNEQFF; DNA: TGTGCCAGCAGCCAATTTAGCGGGAATGAGCAGTTCTTC; D: TRBD2; V: TRBV14; J: TRBJ2-1; size: once
CDR3: CASSDGAYGYTF; DNA: TGTGCCAGCAGCGACGGTGCCTATGGCTACACCTTC; D: -; V: TRBV13; J: TRBJ1-2; size: -
CDR3: CASSVASEGVNTGELFF; DNA: TGTGCCAGCAGCGTCGCTTCTGAGGGCGTGAACACCGGGGAGCTGTTTTTT; D: -; V: TRBV9; J: TRBJ2-2; size: -
CDR3: CASSFPPWEQYF; DNA: TGTGCCAGCAGTTTTCCCCCCTGGGAGCAGTACTTC; D: -; V: TRBV28; J: TRBJ2-7; size: -
CDR3: CASSPLTYEQYF; DNA: TGTGCCAGCTCACCACTAACCTACGAGCAGTACTTC; D: -; V: TRBV18; J: TRBJ2-7; size: -
CDR3: CSDPTDLAGGWQETQYF; DNA: TGCAGTGACCCGACAGATCTAGCGGGGGGTTGGCAAGAGACCCAGTACTTC; D: TRBD2; V: TRBV20-1; J: TRBJ2-5; size: -
CDR3: CASSQDPTSGGYEQYF; DNA: TGTGCCAGCAGCCAAGATCCAACTAGCGGGGGTTACGAGCAGTACTTC; D: TRBD2; V: TRBV14; J: TRBJ2-7; size: -
CDR3: CSASLQGIAKNIQYF; DNA: TGCAGTGCTAGCCTCCAGGGGATAGCCAAAAACATTCAGTACTTC; D: -; V: TRBV20-1; J: TRBJ2-4; size: -
CDR3: CAWSMGDRGYGYTF; DNA: TGTGCCTGGAGTATGGGCGACAGGGGTTATGGCTACACCTTC; D: TRBD1; V: TRBV30; J: TRBJ1-2; size: once
CDR3: CSVEGGTRIHEQYF; DNA: TGCAGCGTTGAAGGGGGGACTAGGATCCACGAGCAGTACTTC; D: TRBD2; V: TRBV29-1; J: TRBJ2-7; size: -
CDR3: CASSPRQGWPYEQYF; DNA: TGTGCCAGCAGCCCCCGACAGGGATGGCCCTACGAGCAGTACTTC; D: TRBD1; V: TRBV5-4; J: TRBJ2-7; size: once
CDR3: CASSGPPNYGYTF; DNA: TGTGCCAGCAGTGGTCCGCCTAACTATGGCTACACCTTC; D: -; V: TRBV25-1; J: TRBJ1-2; size: -
CDR3: CASSREGALNTEAFF; DNA: TGTGCCAGCAGCCGAGAAGGGGCGTTGAACACTGAAGCTTTCTTT; D: -; V: TRBV14; J: TRBJ1-1; size: once